The rows below give T cell receptor beta chains drawn from one sample of a study of regulatory T cells in long-lasting Graves disease. Each CDR3 protein gets one entry after TCRdb re-called the multiplex PCR reads with MiXCR. The sample yields 400,000 or so distinct CDR3 sequences, about 20% seen once. The material was peripheral blood mononuclear cells (PBMCs), obtained when the disease was refractory, from a patient treated with antithyroid drugs. The receptors derive from a female donor with Graves disease. Each CDR3 is given with its conserved first and last residue. Each record gives: V gene, clone size, D gene, J gene, CDR3 protein, CDR3 DNA. D genes are given only for firm matches. The listing skips clone size in some rows; elsewhere it reads once, few, many or a size class.

v_gene: TRBV2
abundance: many
d_gene: -
j_gene: TRBJ1-2
CDR3aa: CASSAGDTPYGYTF
CDR3nt: TGTGCCAGCAGTGCCGGTGACACCCCCTATGGCTACACCTTC

v_gene: TRBV28
abundance: few
d_gene: -
j_gene: TRBJ2-3
CDR3aa: CASHSTDTQYF
CDR3nt: TGTGCCAGCCATAGCACAGATACGCAGTATTTT

v_gene: TRBV28
abundance: many
d_gene: TRBD1
j_gene: TRBJ1-2
CDR3aa: CASSSTGTGYGYTF
CDR3nt: TGTGCCAGCAGTTCCACCGGGACAGGGTATGGCTACACCTTC

v_gene: TRBV28
abundance: once
d_gene: -
j_gene: TRBJ1-2
CDR3aa: CATYSQAGLNYGYTF
CDR3nt: TGTGCCACCTATAGCCAGGCAGGGCTAAACTATGGCTACACCTTC

v_gene: TRBV11-2
abundance: few
d_gene: TRBD2
j_gene: TRBJ2-4
CDR3aa: CASSKYTGTSGAKNIQYF
CDR3nt: TGTGCCAGCAGCAAATATACCGGGACTAGTGGAGCCAAAAACATTCAGTACTTC

v_gene: TRBV6-1
abundance: many
d_gene: -
j_gene: TRBJ1-2
CDR3aa: CASRRQGNYGYTF
CDR3nt: TGTGCCAGCAGACGCCAGGGGAACTATGGCTACACCTTC

v_gene: TRBV27
abundance: few
d_gene: -
j_gene: TRBJ2-7
CDR3aa: CASRPLGQNYEQYF
CDR3nt: TGTGCCAGCAGACCCCTCGGTCAAAACTACGAGCAGTACTTC

v_gene: TRBV11-2
abundance: few
d_gene: TRBD1
j_gene: TRBJ2-5
CDR3aa: CASSSGTGGSETQYF
CDR3nt: TGTGCCAGCAGCTCCGGGACAGGGGGTTCGGAGACCCAGTACTTC

v_gene: TRBV29-1
abundance: few
d_gene: TRBD1
j_gene: TRBJ1-2
CDR3aa: CSAWDRPRLTF
CDR3nt: TGCAGCGCCTGGGACAGGCCCCGTCTCACCTTC

v_gene: TRBV20-1
abundance: -
d_gene: TRBD1
j_gene: TRBJ1-5
CDR3aa: CSARSTPGQENQPQHF
CDR3nt: TGCAGTGCTAGGAGTACCCCGGGACAGGAAAATCAGCCCCAGCATTTT

v_gene: TRBV5-6
abundance: many
d_gene: TRBD1
j_gene: TRBJ1-1
CDR3aa: CASSGDRDDTEAFF
CDR3nt: TGTGCCAGCAGCGGGGACAGGGACGACACTGAAGCTTTCTTT

v_gene: TRBV9
abundance: -
d_gene: TRBD2
j_gene: TRBJ2-2
CDR3aa: CASSPQTSGLGSGELFF
CDR3nt: TGTGCCAGCAGCCCTCAGACTAGCGGGTTAGGTTCCGGGGAGCTGTTTTTT

v_gene: TRBV12-5
abundance: many
d_gene: TRBD1
j_gene: TRBJ1-2
CDR3aa: CASPQGQLYGYTF
CDR3nt: TGTGCTAGTCCCCAGGGACAGCTCTATGGCTACACCTTC

v_gene: TRBV11-2
abundance: many
d_gene: TRBD1
j_gene: TRBJ1-2
CDR3aa: CASSSRQGGPGYTF
CDR3nt: TGTGCCAGCAGCTCACGACAGGGTGGGCCTGGCTACACCTTC

v_gene: TRBV30
abundance: -
d_gene: TRBD1
j_gene: TRBJ1-2
CDR3aa: CAWRGQTGPYGYTF
CDR3nt: TGTGCCTGGAGAGGGCAGACAGGGCCTTATGGCTACACCTTC

v_gene: TRBV6-1
abundance: -
d_gene: -
j_gene: TRBJ1-2
CDR3aa: CARGRTEQYGYTF
CDR3nt: TGTGCCAGGGGTAGGACAGAACAGTATGGCTACACCTTC

v_gene: TRBV7-9
abundance: -
d_gene: -
j_gene: TRBJ1-6
CDR3aa: CASSPQRGDLNSPLHF
CDR3nt: TGTGCCAGCAGCCCTCAGCGTGGGGATCTTAATTCACCCCTCCACTTT

v_gene: TRBV7-6
abundance: few
d_gene: -
j_gene: TRBJ2-2
CDR3aa: CASSLDSRDTGELFF
CDR3nt: TGTGCCAGCAGCTTAGATAGCAGAGACACCGGGGAGCTGTTTTTT

v_gene: TRBV29-1
abundance: -
d_gene: TRBD1
j_gene: TRBJ1-2
CDR3aa: CSADGQGGGYTF
CDR3nt: TGCAGCGCTGATGGACAGGGTGGCGGCTACACCTTC

v_gene: TRBV6-1
abundance: many
d_gene: -
j_gene: TRBJ1-4
CDR3aa: CASSEGAGLNEKLFF
CDR3nt: TGTGCCAGCAGTGAGGGGGCAGGACTAAATGAAAAACTGTTTTTT

v_gene: TRBV7-9
abundance: few
d_gene: TRBD1
j_gene: TRBJ2-7
CDR3aa: CASSPMDRGRPHEQYF
CDR3nt: TGTGCCAGCAGCCCTATGGACAGGGGGCGTCCCCACGAGCAGTACTTC

v_gene: TRBV6-2/TRBV6-3
abundance: many
d_gene: -
j_gene: TRBJ2-5
CDR3aa: CASSYGTGRGLQETQYF
CDR3nt: TGTGCCAGCAGTTACGGCACGGGGCGGGGTCTCCAAGAGACCCAGTACTTC

v_gene: TRBV9
abundance: -
d_gene: -
j_gene: TRBJ2-7
CDR3aa: CASSVSGGAFYEQYF
CDR3nt: TGTGCCAGCAGCGTATCAGGAGGGGCCTTCTACGAGCAGTACTTC

v_gene: TRBV11-2
abundance: few
d_gene: TRBD2
j_gene: TRBJ2-2
CDR3aa: CASRPLLAGGPRTGELFF
CDR3nt: TGTGCCAGCAGGCCTCTATTAGCGGGAGGGCCTCGCACCGGGGAGCTGTTTTTT

v_gene: TRBV30
abundance: -
d_gene: -
j_gene: TRBJ2-7
CDR3aa: CACDDGTEQYF
CDR3nt: TGTGCCTGCGACGATGGGACCGAGCAGTACTTC

v_gene: TRBV28
abundance: many
d_gene: -
j_gene: TRBJ1-5
CDR3aa: CASRSGFGQPQHF
CDR3nt: TGTGCCAGCAGATCCGGATTTGGTCAGCCCCAGCATTTT

v_gene: TRBV18
abundance: -
d_gene: TRBD2
j_gene: TRBJ2-3
CDR3aa: CASSPQAGGSADTQYF
CDR3nt: TGTGCCAGCTCACCACAGGCGGGAGGGTCGGCAGATACGCAGTATTTT

v_gene: TRBV5-1
abundance: once
d_gene: -
j_gene: TRBJ2-3
CDR3aa: CASSGEGTDTQYF
CDR3nt: TGCGCCAGCAGCGGTGAGGGCACAGATACGCAGTATTTT

v_gene: TRBV27
abundance: many
d_gene: -
j_gene: TRBJ1-6
CDR3aa: CASSSSTPGSGRHNSPLHF
CDR3nt: TGTGCCAGCAGTTCGAGCACTCCAGGGTCCGGACGACATAATTCACCCCTCCACTTT

v_gene: TRBV7-6
abundance: -
d_gene: -
j_gene: TRBJ1-1
CDR3aa: CASSSQQGGPTEAFF
CDR3nt: TGTGCCAGCAGCTCTCAACAGGGTGGGCCGACTGAAGCTTTCTTT

v_gene: TRBV7-3
abundance: many
d_gene: -
j_gene: TRBJ2-2
CDR3aa: CASSLSAVGELFF
CDR3nt: TGTGCCAGCAGCCTCTCGGCGGTCGGGGAGCTGTTTTTT

v_gene: TRBV5-8
abundance: -
d_gene: TRBD2
j_gene: TRBJ2-7
CDR3aa: CASSLVGLAGVFSYEQYF
CDR3nt: TGTGCCAGCAGCTTGGTCGGACTAGCGGGAGTCTTTTCCTACGAGCAGTACTTC

v_gene: TRBV12-3/TRBV12-4
abundance: many
d_gene: TRBD1
j_gene: TRBJ1-1
CDR3aa: CASRSRQGNTEAFF
CDR3nt: TGTGCCAGCAGGTCACGACAGGGGAACACTGAAGCTTTCTTT

v_gene: TRBV20-1
abundance: few
d_gene: -
j_gene: TRBJ2-4
CDR3aa: CSARDLLAPNIQYF
CDR3nt: TGCAGTGCTAGAGATCTACTAGCTCCGAACATTCAGTACTTC

v_gene: TRBV18
abundance: many
d_gene: TRBD2
j_gene: TRBJ2-7
CDR3aa: CASSRLADYEQYF
CDR3nt: TGTGCCAGCAGCCGACTAGCGGATTACGAGCAGTACTTC

v_gene: TRBV7-2
abundance: many
d_gene: TRBD2
j_gene: TRBJ2-5
CDR3aa: CASSLGQSGAQDTQYF
CDR3nt: TGTGCCAGCAGCTTAGGGCAAAGCGGGGCCCAAGATACCCAGTACTTC

v_gene: TRBV9
abundance: -
d_gene: -
j_gene: TRBJ1-2
CDR3aa: CASTREDGRKFF
CDR3nt: TGTGCCAGCACCCGAGAAGACGGCCGAAAATTTTTC

v_gene: TRBV6-2/TRBV6-3
abundance: few
d_gene: -
j_gene: TRBJ2-6
CDR3aa: CASSRDTELSGANVLTF
CDR3nt: TGTGCCAGCAGTCGGGACACGGAACTCTCTGGGGCCAACGTCCTGACTTTC

v_gene: TRBV14
abundance: -
d_gene: TRBD1
j_gene: TRBJ1-1
CDR3aa: CASSQTGLEAFF
CDR3nt: TGTGCCAGCAGCCAGACAGGGCTGGAAGCTTTCTTT

v_gene: TRBV27
abundance: -
d_gene: TRBD2
j_gene: TRBJ2-1
CDR3aa: CASSPPRTSGRNEQFF
CDR3nt: TGTGCCAGCAGTCCCCCCCGGACTAGCGGGAGAAATGAGCAGTTCTTC

v_gene: TRBV9
abundance: -
d_gene: -
j_gene: TRBJ2-7
CDR3aa: CASSVNGEYEQYF
CDR3nt: TGTGCCAGCAGCGTGAATGGGGAGTACGAGCAGTACTTC

v_gene: TRBV6-4
abundance: once
d_gene: TRBD2
j_gene: TRBJ2-7
CDR3aa: CASGRGGLQSYEQYF
CDR3nt: TGTGCCAGCGGGCGGGGGGGTCTACAATCCTACGAGCAGTACTTC

v_gene: TRBV5-1
abundance: -
d_gene: -
j_gene: TRBJ1-1
CDR3aa: CASSLAMSAVNTEAFF
CDR3nt: TGCGCCAGCAGCTTGGCCATGTCCGCGGTGAACACTGAAGCTTTCTTT

v_gene: TRBV27
abundance: many
d_gene: -
j_gene: TRBJ2-2
CDR3aa: CASSFSGYTGELFF
CDR3nt: TGTGCCAGCAGTTTCTCCGGGTACACCGGGGAGCTGTTTTTT

v_gene: TRBV6-1
abundance: -
d_gene: TRBD1
j_gene: TRBJ2-5
CDR3aa: CASSPRDREFQETQYF
CDR3nt: TGTGCCAGCAGCCCCCGGGACAGGGAATTCCAAGAGACCCAGTACTTC

v_gene: TRBV5-1
abundance: -
d_gene: -
j_gene: TRBJ2-7
CDR3aa: CASSSSGLGTYEQYF
CDR3nt: TGCGCCAGCAGCTCCTCAGGGTTGGGGACCTACGAGCAGTACTTC

v_gene: TRBV19
abundance: -
d_gene: TRBD2
j_gene: TRBJ2-3
CDR3aa: CASSTPGTSGRMNTQYF
CDR3nt: TGTGCCAGTAGTACTCCCGGGACTAGCGGGAGAATGAATACGCAGTATTTT

v_gene: TRBV29-1
abundance: many
d_gene: TRBD1
j_gene: TRBJ1-2
CDR3aa: CSATVPSGTGVNYGYTF
CDR3nt: TGCAGCGCCACCGTACCGTCCGGGACAGGAGTTAACTATGGCTACACCTTC

v_gene: TRBV2
abundance: -
d_gene: -
j_gene: TRBJ1-5
CDR3aa: CASTGGNQPQHF
CDR3nt: TGTGCCAGCACGGGGGGCAATCAGCCCCAGCATTTT

v_gene: TRBV6-2/TRBV6-3
abundance: -
d_gene: TRBD2
j_gene: TRBJ2-5
CDR3aa: CASSFGLDQETQYF
CDR3nt: TGTGCCAGCAGTTTTGGACTAGACCAAGAGACCCAGTACTTC

v_gene: TRBV6-5
abundance: few
d_gene: TRBD2
j_gene: TRBJ2-1
CDR3aa: CASSYLPFLTSGVSYNEQFF
CDR3nt: TGTGCCAGCAGTTACCTCCCCTTCTTGACTAGCGGGGTTTCCTACAATGAGCAGTTCTTC

v_gene: TRBV12-3/TRBV12-4
abundance: -
d_gene: -
j_gene: TRBJ2-7
CDR3aa: CASSDHRRSSYEQYF
CDR3nt: TGTGCCAGCAGTGACCACCGGAGGAGCTCCTACGAGCAGTACTTC

v_gene: TRBV7-8
abundance: -
d_gene: -
j_gene: TRBJ2-7
CDR3aa: CASSLNPAGGTYEQYF
CDR3nt: TGTGCCAGCAGCTTAAATCCCGCCGGGGGAACCTACGAGCAGTACTTC

v_gene: TRBV30
abundance: -
d_gene: -
j_gene: TRBJ2-2
CDR3aa: CAWIGGANTGELFF
CDR3nt: TGTGCCTGGATTGGGGGGGCCAACACCGGGGAGCTGTTTTTT

v_gene: TRBV6-1
abundance: -
d_gene: -
j_gene: TRBJ1-5
CDR3aa: CASSSDRFNQPQHF
CDR3nt: TGTGCCAGCAGCTCCGACAGGTTCAATCAGCCCCAGCATTTT